One T cell receptor (beta chain) is described in this entry. No antigen is known for it. Libraries were prepared by immunoSEQ multiplex PCR; TCRdb keeps only in-frame clonotypes and omits some of them. The repertoire holds 25,000 to 35,000 clones, with 79% as singletons. The entry originates in a study of T cells in narcolepsy. Findings of the study overall: Autoreactive clonotypes reportedly recurred in blood of same and different patients, not controls.

There are 11 residues in the CDR3. Per germline, CDR1 SGHTS and CDR2 YDEGEE. Trimming cost V 0 bases and J 14 bases, with 6 bases left between them. Sequences were obtained from CD45RA- memory CD4+ T cells from PBMCs. The chain has TRBV5-8 and TRBJ1-6, with D unclear. The clonotype originates from a human donor with narcolepsy. CDR3 sequence reads: CASSLVGALHF. The CDR3 DNA reads as TGTGCCAGCAGCTTGGTCGGGGCCCTCCACTTT.